Many counts were recorded for the clone carrying this T cell receptor (beta chain). As yet, its antigen is unknown. In germline, CDR1 is MNHNY, CDR2 SVGAGI (reference sequence). The CDR3 runs to 15 residues. Trimming removed 6 bases from V and 4 bases from J, with 17 bases in between. No cell sorting was done before RNA was extracted from the tissue. Distant lung tissue was collected more than 3 cm away from the tumor edge. The data were obtained in a study of tumor and adjacent non-tumor tissue in lung cancer. Study context: Patients were aged about 30 to 76, roughly 9 men and about five women, stage I to III. General study findings and limits: TCR diversity was significantly greater in tumor than normal lung tissue.

The library came from three nested PCR rounds adapted from ARM-PCR protocols. One entry per CDR3 protein results from TCRdb running MiXCR on the multiplex PCR reads. The sample has some 99,000 distinct CDR3 sequences, about 63% seen once. This receptor was taken from a man aged 55 to 70 with non-small cell lung cancer. The sequenced material came from distant non-tumor lung tissue. This chain connects TRBV6-6 to TRBJ2-3, with D perhaps assigned TRBD1 or TRBD2 (5 bases each). The chain's CDR3 is CASRGTPTVADTQYF. CDR3 coding DNA: TGTGCCAGCAGAGGGACCCCAACGGTGGCAGATACGCAGTATTTT.